These 16 T cell receptor beta chains came from one sample sequenced in a study of T cells after yellow fever vaccination (dated by TCRdb to about 2019). Library prep was done by 5' RACE. The instrument was an Illumina NovaSeq 6000. Clones were called with MiXCR by TCRdb after fastp trimmed the public reads at Q25, and only in-frame beta chains were retained. Every CDR3 protein is listed once, alongside the most common genes and DNA of its rows. The sample records more than 300,000 distinct CDR3 sequences, about 10% of which are singletons. 3% to 3.5% of the sample goes to the ten largest clones. The treatment or condition label, read with the paper, signifies: live attenuated yellow fever vaccine strain. The sample in question was CD4+ T cells sorted from PBMCs, obtained 45 days after the yellow fever booster vaccination. The origin of the receptors is a man aged 18 to 35 who received the YFV17D yellow fever vaccine.

The CDR3 sequence: CASSSDRGANTDTQYF. In nucleotides, the CDR3 is TGTGCCAGCAGTTCCGACCGGGGGGCCAACACAGATACGCAGTATTTT. This chain uses TRBV6-2 or TRBV6-3 with TRBJ2-3, with D possibly matching TRBD2 (7 bases). The CDR3 runs to 16 residues. From germline, CDR1 is MNHEY and CDR2 SVGEGT. The V and J ends lost 4 bases and 2 bases respectively, with 16 bases between them.

This clonotype showed up many times. The J gene is TRBJ1-6, the V gene TRBV6-6, with a possible D match to TRBD1 (6 bases). Germline-derived CDR1 and CDR2 are MNHNY and SVGAGI (reference sequence). The CDR3 has 14 residues. Trimming cost V 7 bases and J 7 bases, with 14 bases left between them. This CDR3 is CASNVQGRNSPLHF. CDR3 coding DNA: TGTGCCAGCAACGTGCAGGGGAGAAATTCACCCCTCCACTTT.

This clonotype was counted a few times. The chain carries TRBV30 and TRBJ2-3, with 7 bases fitting TRBD1. This CDR3 contains 15 residues. V was pared by 1 base and J by 2 bases, with 6 bases of the junction left unmatched. Germline-derived CDR1 and CDR2 are GTSNPN and SVGIG (reference sequence). The chain's CDR3 is CAWSDPQGVTDTQYF. The CDR3 DNA is TGTGCCTGGAGTGACCCGCAGGGGGTCACAGATACGCAGTATTTT.

The J gene is TRBJ2-6, the V gene TRBV7-9; no reliable D call. Germline CDR1 and CDR2: SEHNR and FQNEAQ (reference sequence). The CDR3 is 15 amino acids. Trimming pared 3 bases from V and 0 bases from J, leaving 6 bases between. In nucleotides, the CDR3 is TGTGCCAGCAGCTTTGCCCGCTCTGGGGCCAACGTCCTGACTTTC. Protein product: CASSFARSGANVLTF.

This clonotype was counted between two and nine times. V gene TRBV9 combines with J gene TRBJ2-3, with 8 bases aligning to TRBD2. V lost 3 bases, J lost 4 bases, and 7 bases stayed unmatched. The germline V gene has CDR1 SGDLS and CDR2 YYNGEE. The CDR3 loop spans 15 amino acids. CDR3 sequence: CASSAAFGGADTQYF. The CDR3 nucleotides read TGTGCCAGCAGCGCCGCCTTCGGGGGGGCAGATACGCAGTATTTT. The whole variable domain, remainder taken from reference TRBV9 and TRBJ2-3, is DSGVTQTPKHLITATGQRVTLRCSPRSGDLSVYWYQQSLDQGLQFLIQYYNGEERAKGNILERFSAQQFPDLHSELNLSSLELGDSALYFCASSAAFGGADTQYFGPGTRLTVL.

This clonotype was counted only a few times. In nucleotides, the CDR3 is TGTGCCACCAGTGACCCCCCACGGCAGTACTTC. Amino acid sequence: CATSDPPRQYF. V and J are TRBV24-1 and TRBJ2-5, with unresolved D. Trimming cost V 4 bases and J 11 bases, with 10 bases left between them. Germline-derived CDR1 and CDR2 are KGHDR and SFDVKD. The CDR3 totals 11 residues.

This clonotype was found a few times. This chain joins TRBV12-3 or TRBV12-4 and TRBJ1-6, with 9 bases aligning to TRBD1. This CDR3 is 15 amino acids long. Unmatched junction bases numbered 10, after V lost 6 bases and J lost 10 bases. This CDR3 reads CASSKTGTGPSPLHF. The DNA of the CDR3 is TGTGCCAGCAGCAAAACCGGGACAGGGCCATCACCCCTCCACTTT.

This clonotype was recorded many times. This sequence joins TRBV3-1 and TRBJ1-2; D gene uncertain. Trimming removed 5 bases at V and 4 bases at J, with 14 bases between. Germline assignment: CDR1 LGHDT and CDR2 YNNKEL (reference sequence). This CDR3 comprises 14 residues. The DNA of the CDR3 is TGTGCCAGCAGCTGGAATGACGGATCCTATGGCTACACCTTC. It encodes CASSWNDGSYGYTF. Full variable domain (remainder filled in from reference TRBV3-1 and TRBJ1-2): DTAVSQTPKYLVTQMGNDKSIKCEQNLGHDTMYWYKQDSKKFLKIMFSYNNKELIINETVPNRFSPKSPDKAHLNLHINSLELGDSAVYFCASSWNDGSYGYTFGSGTRLTVV.

The chain links TRBV4-1 to TRBJ1-1; D uncertain. Germline CDR1 is MGHRA and CDR2 is YSYEKL. The CDR3 is 15 amino acids. V was trimmed by 0 bases and J by 5 bases, leaving 13 bases between them. The CDR3 sequence is CASSQELGRRTEAFF. The CDR3, as DNA: TGCGCCAGCAGCCAAGAACTAGGACGACGGACTGAAGCTTTCTTT.

This chain uses TRBV4-2 with TRBJ2-7; 10 nucleotides align to TRBD1. V was clipped by 4 bases and J by 2 bases; unmatched bases: 5. The length of the CDR3 is 15 residues. From germline, CDR1 is LGHNA and CDR2 YNFKEQ. Here the CDR3 reads CASSRGTGVTYEQYF. CDR3 nucleotide sequence: TGTGCCAGCAGCCGAGGGACAGGGGTTACCTACGAGCAGTACTTC.

This clonotype was counted only a few times. The chain joins TRBV7-3 to TRBJ2-3; 7 bases match TRBD2. Per germline, CDR1 SGHTA and CDR2 FQGTGA. This CDR3 comprises 15 residues. V gave up 4 bases and J gave up 1 base; unmatched junction bases: 5. CDR3 coding DNA: TGTGCCAGCAGCTACATTGCGGGGGGCACAGATACGCAGTATTTT. This sequence encodes CASSYIAGGTDTQYF.

This clonotype occurred many times. The chain joins TRBV7-7 to TRBJ2-1, with 10 bases identical to TRBD2. CDR1 SSHAT and CDR2 FNYEAQ come from the germline V gene (reference sequence). V shed 5 bases, J shed 9 bases, and the junction held 13 bases outside the gene matches. The CDR3 has 16 residues. For the CDR3, the DNA is TGTGCCAGCAGCATCAATCTAGCGGGGGCAGGTAGTGAGCAGTTCTTC. As protein: CASSINLAGAGSEQFF.

This clonotype was seen only a few times. The chain links TRBV12-3 or TRBV12-4 to TRBJ1-3; D is perhaps TRBD1 (5 bases). V was cut by 8 bases and J by 6 bases, with 17 bases left in between. The CDR3 extends over 14 amino acids. The CDR3 reads CASGAQGAANTIYF. For the CDR3, the DNA is TGTGCCAGCGGGGCCCAGGGCGCGGCAAACACCATATATTTT.

This chain links TRBV29-1 with TRBJ2-5; D might be TRBD1 (5 bases). Trimming stripped 7 bases from V and 0 bases from J, with 12 bases between. The germline CDR1 and CDR2 sequences are SQVTM and ANQGSEA. The CDR3 consists of 13 residues. The CDR3 loop reads CSAAEQDQETQYF. The CDR3 bases are TGCAGCGCCGCGGAACAGGACCAAGAGACCCAGTACTTC. Supplemented by reference TRBV29-1 and TRBJ2-5, the full variable domain reads SAVISQKPSRDICQRGTSLTIQCQVDSQVTMMFWYRQQPGQSLTLIATANQGSEATYESGFVIDKFPISRPNLTFSTLTVSNMSPEDSSIYLCSAAEQDQETQYFGPGTRLLVL.

This sequence joins TRBV18 and TRBJ2-3; D may be TRBD2 (5 bases). CDR3 length: 14 residues. In germline, CDR1 is KGHSH, CDR2 LQKENI. The V end lost 3 bases, the J end lost 2 bases, and 9 bases lay between the germline ends. CDR3 sequence reads: CASSPPLATDTQYF. The DNA of the CDR3 is TGTGCCAGCTCACCCCCCCTAGCCACAGATACGCAGTATTTT.

The chain joins TRBV18 to TRBJ1-1; perhaps TRBD1 as D (6 bases). The CDR3 loop spans 16 amino acids. Germline lookup yields CDR1 KGHSH and CDR2 LQKENI. V lost 3 bases and J lost 0, with 14 bases in between. CDR3: CASSPSGQGMNTEAFF. The CDR3 DNA sequence: TGTGCCAGCTCACCGTCCGGGCAGGGGATGAACACTGAAGCTTTCTTT.